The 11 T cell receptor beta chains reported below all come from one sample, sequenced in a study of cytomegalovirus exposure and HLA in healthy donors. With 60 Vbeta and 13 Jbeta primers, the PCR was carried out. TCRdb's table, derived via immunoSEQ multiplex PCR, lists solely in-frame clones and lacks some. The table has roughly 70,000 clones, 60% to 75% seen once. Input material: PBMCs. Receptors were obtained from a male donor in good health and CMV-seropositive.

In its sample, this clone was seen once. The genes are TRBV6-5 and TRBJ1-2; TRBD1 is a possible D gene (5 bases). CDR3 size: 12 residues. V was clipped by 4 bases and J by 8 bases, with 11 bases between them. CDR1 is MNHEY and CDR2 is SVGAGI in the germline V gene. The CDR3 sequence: CASSLRGWGYTF. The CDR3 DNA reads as TGTGCCAGCAGTTTACGGGGGTGGGGCTACACCTTC.

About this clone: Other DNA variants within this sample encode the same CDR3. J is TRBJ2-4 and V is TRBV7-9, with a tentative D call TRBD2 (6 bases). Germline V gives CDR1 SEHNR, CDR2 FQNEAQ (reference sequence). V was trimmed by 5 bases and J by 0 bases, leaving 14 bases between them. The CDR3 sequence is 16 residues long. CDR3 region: CASSAGPGGAKNIQYF. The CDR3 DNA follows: TGTGCCAGCAGCGCGGGACCTGGGGGAGCCAAAAACATTCAGTACTTC.

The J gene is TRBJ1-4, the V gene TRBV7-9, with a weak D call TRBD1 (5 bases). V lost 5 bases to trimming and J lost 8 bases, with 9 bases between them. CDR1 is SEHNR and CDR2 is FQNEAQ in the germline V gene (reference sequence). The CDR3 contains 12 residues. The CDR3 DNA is TGTGCCAGCAGCCGGAAGGGGGAAAAACTGTTTTTT. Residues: CASSRKGEKLFF.

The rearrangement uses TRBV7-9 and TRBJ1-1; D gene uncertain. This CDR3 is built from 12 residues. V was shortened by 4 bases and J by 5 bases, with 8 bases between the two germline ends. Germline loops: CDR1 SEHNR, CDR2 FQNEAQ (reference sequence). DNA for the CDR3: TGTGCCAGCAGCTCCCGTCGGACTGAAGCTTTCTTT. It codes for CASSSRRTEAFF.

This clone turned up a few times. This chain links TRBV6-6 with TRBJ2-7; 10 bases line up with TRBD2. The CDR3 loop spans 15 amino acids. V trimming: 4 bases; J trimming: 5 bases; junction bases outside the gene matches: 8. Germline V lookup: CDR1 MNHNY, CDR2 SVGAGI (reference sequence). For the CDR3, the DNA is TGTGCCAGCAGTTTGACTAGCGGGTCCCGAAACGAGCAGTACTTC. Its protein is CASSLTSGSRNEQYF.

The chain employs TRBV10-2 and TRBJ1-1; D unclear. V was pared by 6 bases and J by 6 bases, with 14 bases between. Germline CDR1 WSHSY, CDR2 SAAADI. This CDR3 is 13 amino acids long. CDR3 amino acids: CASRGAGGPEAFF. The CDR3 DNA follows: TGCGCCAGCAGGGGTGCGGGCGGCCCTGAAGCTTTCTTT.

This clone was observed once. This chain's CDR3 is CASSDRTGVNTEAFF. DNA of the CDR3: TGCGCCAGCAGTGACCGGACAGGGGTGAACACTGAAGCTTTCTTT. The genes are TRBV10-1 and TRBJ1-1; 9 positions match TRBD1. The V gene's germline CDR1 is WNHNN and CDR2 SYGVQD (reference sequence). V shed 3 bases, J shed 0 bases, and the junction held 2 bases outside the gene matches. CDR3 length: 15 amino acids.

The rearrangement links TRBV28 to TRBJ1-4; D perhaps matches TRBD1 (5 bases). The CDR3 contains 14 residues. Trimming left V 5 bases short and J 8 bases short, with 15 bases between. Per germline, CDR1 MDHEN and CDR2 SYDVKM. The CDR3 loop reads CASSVTAREEKLFF. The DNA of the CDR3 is TGTGCCAGCAGTGTGACAGCGAGAGAAGAAAAACTGTTTTTT. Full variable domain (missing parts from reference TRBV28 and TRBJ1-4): DVKVTQSSRYLVKRTGEKVFLECVQDMDHENMFWYRQDPGLGLRLIYFSYDVKMKEKGDIPEGYSVSREKKERFSLILESASTNQTSMYLCASSVTAREEKLFFGSGTQLSVL.

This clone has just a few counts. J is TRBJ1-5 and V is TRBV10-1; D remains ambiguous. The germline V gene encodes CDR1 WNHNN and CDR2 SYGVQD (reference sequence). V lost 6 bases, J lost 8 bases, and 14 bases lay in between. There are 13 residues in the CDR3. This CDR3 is CASRRRREEPQHF. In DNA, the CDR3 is TGCGCCAGCAGAAGACGGAGAGAGGAGCCCCAGCATTTT.

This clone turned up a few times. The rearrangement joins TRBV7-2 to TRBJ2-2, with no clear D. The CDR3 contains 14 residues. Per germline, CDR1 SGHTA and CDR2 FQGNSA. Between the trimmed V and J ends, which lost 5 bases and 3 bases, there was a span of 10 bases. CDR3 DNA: TGTGCCAGCAGCCCTCAAGGAGACACCGGGGAGCTGTTTTTT. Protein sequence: CASSPQGDTGELFF.

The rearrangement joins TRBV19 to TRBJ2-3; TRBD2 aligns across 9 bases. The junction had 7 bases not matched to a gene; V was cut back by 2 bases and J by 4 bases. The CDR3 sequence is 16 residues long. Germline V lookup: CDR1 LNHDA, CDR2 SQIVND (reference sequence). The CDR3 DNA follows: TGTGCCAGTAGTATACGGCGGGAGGGGTTCCCAGATACGCAGTATTTT. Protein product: CASSIRREGFPDTQYF.